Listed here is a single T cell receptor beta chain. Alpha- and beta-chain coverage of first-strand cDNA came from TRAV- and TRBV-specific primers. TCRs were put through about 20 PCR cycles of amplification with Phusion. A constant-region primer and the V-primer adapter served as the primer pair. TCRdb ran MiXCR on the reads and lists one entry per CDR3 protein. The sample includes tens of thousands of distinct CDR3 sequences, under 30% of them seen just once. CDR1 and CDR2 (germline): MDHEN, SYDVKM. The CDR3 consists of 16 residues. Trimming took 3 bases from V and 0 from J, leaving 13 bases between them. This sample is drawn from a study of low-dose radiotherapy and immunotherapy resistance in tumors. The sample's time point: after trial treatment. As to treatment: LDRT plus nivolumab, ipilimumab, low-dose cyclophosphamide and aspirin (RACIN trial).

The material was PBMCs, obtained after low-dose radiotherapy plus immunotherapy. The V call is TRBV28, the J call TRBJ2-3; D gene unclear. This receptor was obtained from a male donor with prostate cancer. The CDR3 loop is CASSLSSTVSTDTQYF. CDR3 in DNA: TGTGCCAGCAGTTTGTCAAGTACTGTAAGCACAGATACGCAGTATTTT.